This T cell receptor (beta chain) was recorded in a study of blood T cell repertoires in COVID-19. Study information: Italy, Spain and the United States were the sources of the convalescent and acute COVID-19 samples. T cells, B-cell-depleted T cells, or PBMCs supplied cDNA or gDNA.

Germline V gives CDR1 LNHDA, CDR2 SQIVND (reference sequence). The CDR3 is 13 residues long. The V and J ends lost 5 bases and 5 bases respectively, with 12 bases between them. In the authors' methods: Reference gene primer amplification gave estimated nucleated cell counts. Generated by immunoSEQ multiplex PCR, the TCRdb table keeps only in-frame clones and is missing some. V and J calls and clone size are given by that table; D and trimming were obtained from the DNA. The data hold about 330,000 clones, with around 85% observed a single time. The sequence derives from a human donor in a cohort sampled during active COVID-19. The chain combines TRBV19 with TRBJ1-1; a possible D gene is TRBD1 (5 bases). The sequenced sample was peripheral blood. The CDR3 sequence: CASSGAARTEAFF. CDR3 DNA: TGTGCCAGTAGTGGGGCTGCCAGGACTGAAGCTTTCTTT. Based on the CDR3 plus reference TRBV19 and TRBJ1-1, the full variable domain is DGGITQSPKYLFRKEGQNVTLSCEQNLNHDAMYWYRQDPGQGLRLIYYSQIVNDFQKGDIAEGYSVSREKKESFPLTVTSAQKNPTAFYLCASSGAARTEAFFGQGTRLTVV.